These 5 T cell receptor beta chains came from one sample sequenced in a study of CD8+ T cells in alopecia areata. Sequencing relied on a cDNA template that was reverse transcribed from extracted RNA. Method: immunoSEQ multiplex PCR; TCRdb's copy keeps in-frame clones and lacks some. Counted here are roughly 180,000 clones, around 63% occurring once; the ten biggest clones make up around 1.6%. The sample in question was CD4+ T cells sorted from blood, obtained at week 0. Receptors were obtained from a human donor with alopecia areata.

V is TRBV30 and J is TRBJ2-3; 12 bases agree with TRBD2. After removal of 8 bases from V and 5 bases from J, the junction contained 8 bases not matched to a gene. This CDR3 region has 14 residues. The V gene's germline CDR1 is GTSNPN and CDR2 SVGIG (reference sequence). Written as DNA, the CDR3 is TGTGCCAGCAGACTAGCGGGGGCGGTAGATACGCAGTATTTT. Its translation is CASRLAGAVDTQYF.

CDR3 nucleotides: TGTGCCAGCAGTTATGAGGCGGGACAGGACGCGACCCAGTACTTC. Translated, it gives CASSYEAGQDATQYF. The V gene is TRBV6-5, the J gene TRBJ2-5, with 8 bases identical to TRBD1. Per the germline V gene, CDR1 is MNHEY and CDR2 is SVGAGI. V was clipped by 3 bases and J by 7 bases; unmatched bases: 10. The CDR3 is 15 amino acids.

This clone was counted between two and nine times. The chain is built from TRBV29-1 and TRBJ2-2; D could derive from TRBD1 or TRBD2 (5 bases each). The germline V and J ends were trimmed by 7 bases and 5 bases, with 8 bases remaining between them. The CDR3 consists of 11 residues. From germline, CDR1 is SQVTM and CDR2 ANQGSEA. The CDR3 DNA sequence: TGCAGCGCTGGGGGTACCGGGGAGCTGTTTTTT. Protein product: CSAGGTGELFF.

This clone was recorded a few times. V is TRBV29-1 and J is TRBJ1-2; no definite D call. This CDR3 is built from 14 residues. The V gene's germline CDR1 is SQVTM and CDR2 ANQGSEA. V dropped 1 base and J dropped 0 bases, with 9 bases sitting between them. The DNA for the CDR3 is TGCAGCGTTGAAGCAGGACCGGCTAACTATGGCTACACCTTC. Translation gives CSVEAGPANYGYTF.

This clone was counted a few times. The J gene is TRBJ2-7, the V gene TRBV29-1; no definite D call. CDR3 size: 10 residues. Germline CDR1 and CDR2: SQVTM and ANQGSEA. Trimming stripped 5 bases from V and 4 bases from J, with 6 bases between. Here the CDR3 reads CSVSDYEQYF. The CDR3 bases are TGCAGCGTTTCAGATTACGAGCAGTACTTC.